This T cell receptor beta chain came from a study of beta chain features in type 1 diabetes. As for the study in general: All of the samples together had 85 million to 140 million sorted cells examined. General study results and limits: A moderate, significant TCRB CDR3 shortening appeared in type 1 diabetes across four CD4+ subsets. Patients and controls would share equally any PCR tilt toward shorter templates. Because the template was cDNA, high-expressing cells might be over-represented.

The CDR3 loop spans 13 amino acids. Germline values: CDR1 ENHRY, CDR2 SYGVKD. Unmatched junction bases numbered 11, after V lost 11 bases and J lost 7 bases. Of the isolated RNA, all was reverse transcribed, and so the sequenced material was expressed TCRB transcripts. The protocol was immunoSEQ multiplex PCR, while the TCRdb copy is restricted to in-frame clones and leaves out a portion. The profile shows 600,000 to 750,000 clones, about an eighth of them singletons. For this clone: The antigen remains unidentified.

Sequences were obtained from naive CD4+ T cells from blood. The receptor's source is a young man with type 1 diabetes. The V gene is TRBV10-3, the J gene TRBJ1-2, with 9 positions matching TRBD1. The CDR3 coding sequence is TGTGCCGGCAGAACAGGGGGCGCGGTTGGCTACACCTTC. Translating gives CAGRTGGAVGYTF.